The T cell receptor (beta chain) described here comes from a study of cytomegalovirus exposure and HLA in healthy donors. Study as a whole: Sequencing of 150 million to 200 million T cells in an earlier analysis found 90 million to 120 million unique TCR beta sequences. General study results and limits: The HLA-A and HLA-B alleles of most subjects were reportedly predicted accurately from TCR beta sequences. Productive status was seen about 87% or about 30% of the time for most TCR beta V segments in an earlier analysis. V- and J-gene trimming in TCR beta was tied to a missense DCLRE1C variant by an analysis performed later.

Germline V CDR1 and CDR2: SNHLY, FYNNEI. V shed 3 bases, J shed 1 base, and the junction held 3 bases outside the gene matches. The CDR3 contains 18 residues. With regard to this clone: As yet, its antigen is unknown.

13 Jbeta primers and 60 Vbeta primers were used for the PCR. Profiling relied on immunoSEQ multiplex PCR, and the TCRdb table lists in-frame clones only, not all of them. The sample lists around 150,000 clones; 80% to 85% were seen once. The origin of this receptor is a man in his late teens or twenties in good health and CMV-seronegative. Source material: PBMCs. This chain links TRBV2 with TRBJ2-2, with 15 bases identical to TRBD2. For the CDR3, the DNA is TGTGCCAGCAGTGACTCGGGACTAGCGGGAGGGAACACCGGGGAGCTGTTTTTT. Translating it yields CASSDSGLAGGNTGELFF.